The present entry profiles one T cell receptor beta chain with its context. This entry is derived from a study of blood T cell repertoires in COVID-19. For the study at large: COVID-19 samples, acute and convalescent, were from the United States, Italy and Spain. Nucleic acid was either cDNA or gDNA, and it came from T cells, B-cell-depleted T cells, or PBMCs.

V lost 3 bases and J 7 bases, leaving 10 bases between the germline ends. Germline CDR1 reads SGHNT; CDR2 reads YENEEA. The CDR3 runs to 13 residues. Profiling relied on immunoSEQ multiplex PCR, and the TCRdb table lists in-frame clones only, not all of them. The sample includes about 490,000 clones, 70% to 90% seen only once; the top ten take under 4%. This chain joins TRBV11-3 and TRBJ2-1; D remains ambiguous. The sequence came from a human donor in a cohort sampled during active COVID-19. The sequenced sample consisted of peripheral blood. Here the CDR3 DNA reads TGTGCCAGCAGCTTCGAGTCCGGGAATGAGCAGTTCTTC. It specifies CASSFESGNEQFF. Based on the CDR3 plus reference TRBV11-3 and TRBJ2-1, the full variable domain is EAGVVQSPRYKIIEKKQPVAFWCNPISGHNTLYWYLQNLGQGPELLIRYENEEAVDDSQLPKDRFSAERLKGVDSTLKIQPAELGDSAVYLCASSFESGNEQFFGPGTRLTVL.